This T cell receptor beta chain was recovered during a study of T cell changes during pregnancy in multiple sclerosis. A few counts support this clone. Germline CDR1 and CDR2: SGHVS and FQNEAQ. This CDR3 spans 15 amino acids. The junction had 2 bases not matched to a gene; V was cut back by 1 base and J by 4 bases. Profiling relied on immunoSEQ multiplex PCR, and the TCRdb table lists in-frame clones only, not all of them. The sample carries about 100,000 clones, 80% to 95% recorded once. The receptor comes from a female donor with multiple sclerosis, enrolled in a pregnancy study. This chain uses TRBV7-8 with TRBJ1-5, with 9 bases lining up with TRBD1. Sequencing was performed on peripheral blood, taken after pregnancy. The CDR3 DNA reads as TGTGCCAGCAGCTTAGAGGACAGGGGAAATCAGCCCCAGCATTTT. It specifies CASSLEDRGNQPQHF.